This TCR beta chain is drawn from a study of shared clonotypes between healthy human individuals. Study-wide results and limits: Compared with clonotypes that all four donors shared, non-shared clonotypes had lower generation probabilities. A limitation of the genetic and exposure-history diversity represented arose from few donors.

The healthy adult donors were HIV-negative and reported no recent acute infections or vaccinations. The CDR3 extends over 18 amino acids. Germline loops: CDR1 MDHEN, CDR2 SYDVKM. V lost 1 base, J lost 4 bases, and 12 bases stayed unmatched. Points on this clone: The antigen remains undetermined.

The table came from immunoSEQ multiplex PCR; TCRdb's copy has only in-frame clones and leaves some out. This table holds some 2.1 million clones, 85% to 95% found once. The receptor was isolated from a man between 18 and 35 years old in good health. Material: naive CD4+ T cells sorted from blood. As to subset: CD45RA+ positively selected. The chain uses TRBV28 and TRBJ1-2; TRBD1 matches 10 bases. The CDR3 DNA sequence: TGTGCCAGCAGTTTATATTTTGGGACAGGGGCGTCCGGCTATGGCTACACCTTC. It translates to CASSLYFGTGASGYGYTF.